Listed here are 28 T cell receptor beta chains from one sample, sequenced in a study of T cell responses to AZD1222 COVID-19 vaccine. Produced via immunoSEQ multiplex PCR; TCRdb's table is partial and in-frame only. Here the sample spans approximately 94,000 clones, 88% being singletons. Sequencing used peripheral blood, obtained on day 0 of AZD1222 vaccination. The source of these receptors is an adult in good health.

This clone was seen only a few times. The CDR3: CASSSPRSNNYGYTF. CDR3 coding DNA: TGTGCCAGCAGCTCCCCGCGTTCCAATAACTATGGCTACACCTTC. The chain combines TRBV11-2 with TRBJ1-2, with D unclear. The CDR3 is 15 amino acids. V dropped 4 bases and J dropped 1 base, with 13 bases sitting between them. The germline V gene has CDR1 SGHAT and CDR2 FQNNGV. The full variable domain, its missing parts supplied by reference TRBV11-2 and TRBJ1-2, is EAGVAQSPRYKIIEKRQSVAFWCNPISGHATLYWYQQILGQGPKLLIQFQNNGVVDDSQLPKDRFSAERLKGVDSTLKIQPAKLEDSAVYLCASSSPRSNNYGYTFGSGTRLTVV.

This chain connects TRBV4-3 to TRBJ2-2, with TRBD2 identical over 8 bases. After removal of 3 bases from V and 7 bases from J, the junction contained 10 bases not matched to a gene. The germline gives CDR1 LGHNA, CDR2 YSLEER. The CDR3 sequence is 16 residues long. Here the CDR3 reads CASSQGAGAGSGELFF. CDR3 DNA: TGCGCCAGCAGCCAGGGAGCGGGAGCGGGCAGCGGGGAGCTGTTTTTT.

This clone showed up just once. The J gene is TRBJ1-1, the V gene TRBV28; D is undetermined. CDR1 and CDR2 from the germline V gene are MDHEN and SYDVKM. CDR3 length: 12 residues. V lost 8 bases and J lost 7, with 14 bases in between. The CDR3 loop is CASGGSDREAFF. In DNA, the CDR3 is TGTGCCAGCGGAGGGTCTGACCGTGAAGCTTTCTTT.

The chain links TRBV5-1 to TRBJ1-2; D might be TRBD1 (6 bases). V was cut by 4 bases and J by 1 base, with 17 bases left in between. The CDR3 runs to 16 residues. Germline CDR1 reads SGHRS; CDR2 reads YFSETQ. CDR3 residues: CASSIDAEGVNYGYTF. The CDR3 nucleotides read TGCGCCAGCAGCATCGATGCGGAGGGGGTTAACTATGGCTACACCTTC.

The genes are TRBV30 and TRBJ1-4; D not resolved. Trimming left V 3 bases short and J 8 bases short, with 19 bases between. This CDR3 contains 15 residues. Germline CDR1 is GTSNPN and CDR2 is SVGIG (reference sequence). The CDR3 spells CAWRTLAGLGEKLFF. The CDR3 nucleotides are TGTGCCTGGAGAACCTTGGCTGGACTTGGGGAAAAACTGTTTTTT.

In nucleotides, the CDR3 is TGTGCCAGCAGGAACAATCGACAGGGGAGAGTCGCCTACAATGAGCAGTTCTTC. It specifies CASRNNRQGRVAYNEQFF. The rearrangement uses TRBV7-2 and TRBJ2-1, with 8 bases matching TRBD1. Unmatched junction bases numbered 15, after V lost 6 bases and J lost 2 bases. The V gene's germline CDR1 is SGHTA and CDR2 FQGNSA. The CDR3 length is 18 residues.

This chain joins TRBV15 and TRBJ1-4, with D possibly being TRBD1 (6 bases). The CDR3 is 15 residues long. Germline V gives CDR1 LNHNV, CDR2 YYDKDF (reference sequence). Trimming removed 5 bases at V and 0 bases at J, with 10 bases between. The CDR3 loop reads CATSEQGATNEKLFF. The CDR3 DNA sequence: TGTGCCACCAGCGAACAGGGTGCAACTAATGAAAAACTGTTTTTT.

The J gene is TRBJ2-5, the V gene TRBV2, with D possibly TRBD2 on 6 matching bases. CDR1 and CDR2 from the germline V gene are SNHLY and FYNNEI. V lost 7 bases to trimming and J lost 2 bases, with 14 bases between them. The CDR3 runs 14 residues. For the CDR3, the DNA is TGTGCCAGCAAGCAGGGACTTCAGCAAGAGACCCAGTACTTC. Encoded protein: CASKQGLQQETQYF.

The genes are TRBV19 and TRBJ1-2; D gene unclear. V shed 3 bases and J shed 6 bases, with 32 bases lying between them. The CDR3 extends over 20 amino acids. Germline V gives CDR1 LNHDA, CDR2 SQIVND (reference sequence). The CDR3 DNA follows: TGTGCCAGTAGTATTTTCGGCTTGGTCCTCGCTCAACAGAATTTTCATGGCTACACCTTC. It codes for CASSIFGLVLAQQNFHGYTF.

The chain combines TRBV5-1 with TRBJ2-7; TRBD2 aligns across 7 bases. V lost 4 bases and J lost 2; bases outside the gene matches: 9. This CDR3 contains 15 residues. Germline V gene data show CDR1 as SGHRS and CDR2 as YFSETQ. The CDR3 DNA sequence: TGCGCCAGCAGCGGAGGACTAGATGTTCCCTACGAGCAGTACTTC. It codes for CASSGGLDVPYEQYF.

This sequence joins TRBV3-1 (or the pseudogene TRBV3-2) and TRBJ2-7, with 7 bases that match TRBD1. Unmatched junction bases numbered 2, after V lost 1 base and J lost 8 bases. The CDR3 totals 12 residues. Germline V lookup: CDR1 LGHDT, CDR2 YNNKEL (reference sequence). CDR3 sequence: CASSQGGGQQYF. CDR3 coding DNA: TGTGCCAGCAGCCAAGGAGGGGGCCAGCAGTACTTC.

The CDR3 DNA follows: TGTGCCAGTCGTCGGGGCGGGGACTATGGCTACACCTTC. Its protein is CASRRGGDYGYTF. The chain employs TRBV19 and TRBJ1-2; TRBD1 is a possible D gene (5 bases). The ends were cut back, 8 bases at V and 3 bases at J, with 13 bases in the middle. Looked up from germline, CDR1 is LNHDA and CDR2 is SQIVND (reference sequence). CDR3 size: 13 residues.

In this sample, this clone turned up once. This sequence joins TRBV3-1 (or the pseudogene TRBV3-2) and TRBJ1-1; the D gene is possibly TRBD1 (5 bases). The CDR3 sequence is 14 residues long. Germline V gene data show CDR1 as LGHDT and CDR2 as YNNKEL (reference sequence). V lost 1 base and J 10 bases, leaving 16 bases between the germline ends. In nucleotides, the CDR3 is TGTGCCAGCAGCCAAGGACAGACCGCCTTGGGAGCTTTCTTT. Its translation: CASSQGQTALGAFF.

The chain is built from TRBV29-1 and TRBJ2-7; 14 bases are shared with TRBD2. The V gene's germline CDR1 is SQVTM and CDR2 ANQGSEA. J lost 6 bases, V lost 8 bases, and 6 bases had no gene match. The CDR3 loop spans 13 amino acids. For the CDR3, the DNA is TGCAGCACAAGACTAGCGGGGGGGCGCGAGCAGTACTTC. Amino acids: CSTRLAGGREQYF.

The chain joins TRBV4-2 to TRBJ1-2; D call uncertain. The germline V gene has CDR1 LGHNA and CDR2 YNFKEQ. CDR3 length: 11 amino acids. The ends were cut back, 5 bases at V and 6 bases at J, with 7 bases in the middle. The CDR3 sequence is CASSSVDGYTF. CDR3 coding DNA: TGTGCCAGCAGCAGTGTTGATGGCTACACCTTC.

The chain's CDR3 is CASSPSGGLSYEQYF. In nucleotides, the CDR3 is TGTGCCAGCAGCCCCAGTGGGGGGTTATCCTACGAGCAGTACTTC. The chain uses TRBV7-9 and TRBJ2-7; perhaps TRBD2 as D (6 bases). The V end was cut by 5 bases, the J end by 1 base, with 15 bases between. CDR3 length equals 15 residues. Per the germline V gene, CDR1 is SEHNR and CDR2 is FQNEAQ (reference sequence).

Details on this clone: One end of the junction does not line up with germline, which may come from a read error. The V and J genes are TRBV4-1 and TRBJ2-5; D perhaps matches TRBD1 (6 bases). Looked up from germline, CDR1 is MGHRA and CDR2 is YSYEKL. The CDR3 is 15 amino acids. The CDR3 region is CASSRGTTSQATQYF. CDR3 nucleotides: TGCGCCAGCAGCAGGGGGACGACCAGCCAAGCGACCCAGTACTTC.

This clone was observed a few times. The V and J genes are TRBV19 and TRBJ1-1, with D perhaps TRBD1 (5 bases). Germline CDR1 reads LNHDA; CDR2 reads SQIVND (reference sequence). V lost 9 bases and J 1 base, leaving 21 bases between the germline ends. The CDR3 length is 16 residues. CDR3 in amino acids: CASIHNDGGPNTEAFF. The CDR3 nucleotides read TGTGCCAGCATCCATAATGACGGGGGACCGAACACTGAAGCTTTCTTT.

This chain joins TRBV5-6 and TRBJ1-1; TRBD1 might be the D (5 bases). The V gene lost 2 bases and the J gene lost 6 bases, with 20 bases spanning the gap. The CDR3 extends over 16 amino acids. Germline CDR1 and CDR2: SGHDT and YYEEEE. For the CDR3, the DNA is TGTGCCAGCAGCTTAATGGGGGGAAGTGAGTTCGCTGAAGCTTTCTTT. It is translated as CASSLMGGSEFAEAFF.

The chain links TRBV7-2 to TRBJ2-1, with no clear D. V lost 0 bases and J 3 bases, leaving 6 bases between the germline ends. The germline V gene encodes CDR1 SGHTA and CDR2 FQGNSA. This CDR3 contains 14 residues. Written as DNA, the CDR3 is TGTGCCAGCAGCTTAGCAGGGTTCTACAATGAGCAGTTCTTC. Encoded protein: CASSLAGFYNEQFF.

The gene calls are TRBV7-3 and TRBJ2-7; no firm D call. The CDR3 has 14 residues. Germline CDR1 reads SGHTA; CDR2 reads FQGTGA. Trimming pared 2 bases from V and 2 bases from J, leaving 10 bases between. Written as DNA, the CDR3 is TGTGCCAGCAGCTTATTCGGCGGTACCTACGAGCAGTACTTC. Translating gives CASSLFGGTYEQYF.

A single count supports this clone. This chain uses TRBV27 with TRBJ2-7; 12 bases map to TRBD1. CDR3 length: 16 amino acids. Trimming removed 5 bases from V and 6 bases from J; junction bases left unmatched: 11. CDR1 MNHEY and CDR2 SMNVEV come from the germline V gene (reference sequence). CDR3 bases: TGTGCCAGCAGTCCTCTCCTAGGGACAGGGGGCCGCGAGCAGTACTTC. Amino acids: CASSPLLGTGGREQYF.

The chain combines TRBV6-1 with TRBJ1-5, with 9 bases lining up with TRBD1. From germline, CDR1 is MNHNS and CDR2 SASEGT. This CDR3 region has 16 residues. The V segment lost 1 base and the J segment 5 bases; nucleotides outside the gene matches: 6. This chain's CDR3 is CASSEEPTGGYQPQHF. The CDR3, as DNA: TGTGCCAGCAGTGAAGAGCCAACAGGGGGCTATCAGCCCCAGCATTTT.

This chain joins TRBV9 and TRBJ1-1, with D tentatively TRBD1 (5 bases). The V end lost 1 base, the J end lost 5 bases, and 21 bases lay between the germline ends. Germline lookup yields CDR1 SGDLS and CDR2 YYNGEE. The CDR3 covers 17 residues. In DNA form, the CDR3 reads TGTGCCAGCAGCGTATCAAAGGGAGGGGCAGGGTTAACTGAAGCTTTCTTT. Its translation: CASSVSKGGAGLTEAFF.

V and J are TRBV25-1 and TRBJ2-7; D gene ambiguous. Germline V gene data show CDR1 as MGHDK and CDR2 as SYGVNS. Trimming shortened V by 1 base and J by 5 bases, and 9 bases separated the two germline ends. The CDR3 is made up of 13 amino acids. The DNA for the CDR3 is TGTGCCAGCAGTGAATCTGGGGTCGACGAGCAGTACTTC. It codes for CASSESGVDEQYF.

V gene TRBV30 combines with J gene TRBJ2-3; 7 bases fit TRBD1. The CDR3 length is 13 residues. Germline V gene lookup returns CDR1 GTSNPN and CDR2 SVGIG (reference sequence). V lost 7 bases and J lost 1; bases outside the gene matches: 5. For the CDR3, the DNA is TGTGCCTCGACAGGGTCGGGCACAGATACGCAGTATTTT. Translation gives CASTGSGTDTQYF. The whole variable domain, filled in from reference TRBV30 and TRBJ2-3, reads SQTIHQWPATLVQPVGSPLSLECTVEGTSNPNLYWYRQAAGRGLQLLFYSVGIGQISSEVPQNLSASRPQDRQFILSSKKLLLSDSGFYLCASTGSGTDTQYFGPGTRLTVL.

The rearrangement uses TRBV5-4 and TRBJ2-6; D not resolved. CDR3 size: 15 residues. V was trimmed by 3 bases and J by 4 bases, leaving 11 bases between them. The germline V gene has CDR1 SGHNT and CDR2 YYREEE (reference sequence). The CDR3: CASSSWTKGANVLTF. In DNA, the CDR3 is TGTGCCAGCAGCTCCTGGACGAAAGGGGCCAACGTCCTGACTTTC.

This clone was picked up one time. The chain links TRBV5-1 to TRBJ2-1; 12 bases match TRBD2. The V and J ends lost 4 bases and 7 bases, in that order; junction bases with no gene match: 6. Germline CDR1 is SGHRS and CDR2 is YFSETQ. This CDR3 contains 15 residues. The CDR3: CASSALAGGLNEQFF. The CDR3 DNA reads TGCGCCAGCAGCGCACTAGCGGGAGGTCTGAATGAGCAGTTCTTC.